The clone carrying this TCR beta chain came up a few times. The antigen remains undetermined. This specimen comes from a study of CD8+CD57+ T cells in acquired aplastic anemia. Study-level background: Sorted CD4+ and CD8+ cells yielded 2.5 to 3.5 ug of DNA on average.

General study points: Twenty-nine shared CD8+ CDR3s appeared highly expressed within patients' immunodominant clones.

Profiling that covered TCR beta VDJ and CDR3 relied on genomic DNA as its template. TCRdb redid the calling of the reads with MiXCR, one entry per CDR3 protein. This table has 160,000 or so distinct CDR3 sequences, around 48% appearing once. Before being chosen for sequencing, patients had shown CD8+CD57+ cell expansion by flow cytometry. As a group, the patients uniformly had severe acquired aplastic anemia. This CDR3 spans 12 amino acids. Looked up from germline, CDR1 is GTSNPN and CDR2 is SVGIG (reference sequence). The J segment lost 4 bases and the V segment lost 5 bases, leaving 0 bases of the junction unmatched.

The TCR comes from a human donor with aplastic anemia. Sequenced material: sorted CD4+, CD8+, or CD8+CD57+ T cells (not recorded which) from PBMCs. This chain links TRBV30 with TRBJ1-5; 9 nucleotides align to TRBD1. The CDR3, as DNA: TGTGCCTGGGACAGGGGGAATCAGCCCCAGCATTTT. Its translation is CAWDRGNQPQHF.